This is a list of T cell receptor beta chains from one sample in a study of cytomegalovirus exposure and HLA in healthy donors. Generated by immunoSEQ multiplex PCR, the TCRdb table keeps only in-frame clones and is missing some. The sample records around 140,000 clones, roughly four fifths being singletons. Sequencing was done on a sample of PBMCs. The source of these receptors is a woman aged 55-75 years in good health and CMV-seropositive. Each CDR3 is given with its conserved first and last residue. The D gene is left open where the match is weak. Expanded clones get a size class; other rows say once, few or many, or leave the size out.

j_call d_call clone_size v_call cdr3_nt cdr3_aa
TRBJ2-3 . . TRBV9 TGTGCCAGCAGCGTAAGGGAGGATACGCAGTATTTT CASSVREDTQYF
TRBJ2-7 . few TRBV19 TGTGCCACCCCGCAGGGGATCTCCTACGAGCAGTACTTC CATPQGISYEQYF
TRBJ2-7 . . TRBV2 TGTGCCAGCAGTTGGGCAGGGGCCTACGAGCAGTACTTC CASSWAGAYEQYF
TRBJ2-2 TRBD2 . TRBV11-1 TGTGCCAGCAGCCGGACTAGCGGGAGCCCCACCGGGGAGCTGTTTTTT CASSRTSGSPTGELFF
TRBJ2-1 . . TRBV29-1 TGCAGCGTTGCGAGCAATGAGCAGTTCTTC CSVASNEQFF
TRBJ2-1 TRBD2 few TRBV7-2 TGTGCCAGCAGCTTAGAAGTGGGACTAGCGGGAAACAATGAGCAGTTCTTC CASSLEVGLAGNNEQFF
TRBJ2-1 TRBD2 . TRBV2 TGTGCCAGCGTAATAGCGGGAGTCTCCTACAATGAGCAGTTCTTC CASVIAGVSYNEQFF
TRBJ2-7 . . TRBV7-2 TGTGCCAGCAGCAGACAGTCCTCCCAGGGTGGATCCTACGAGCAGTACTTC CASSRQSSQGGSYEQYF
TRBJ2-7 TRBD1 . TRBV30 TGTGCCTGGAGTCCCCGGGACAGGGAAATCTACGAGCAGTACTTC CAWSPRDREIYEQYF
TRBJ1-1 . . TRBV28 TGTGCAACACAGGGAGGGGACACTGAAGCTTTCTTT CATQGGDTEAFF
TRBJ1-5 . . TRBV28 TGTGCCAGCAGTGTAGAGGGCAAGCCCCAGCATTTT CASSVEGKPQHF
TRBJ2-7 . . TRBV4-3 TGCGCCAGCAGCCAAGACGCCCGCCGCGCGTACCCCTACGAGCAGTACTTC CASSQDARRAYPYEQYF
TRBJ2-7 . . TRBV6-5 TGTGCCAGCATTCCAGGTCAGGGTGGGTGCGAGCAGTACTTC CASIPGQGGCEQYF
TRBJ1-2 . . TRBV6-5 TGTGCCAGCAGTGCTGTGATAGGGAGTGACTATGGCTACACCTTC CASSAVIGSDYGYTF
TRBJ2-7 TRBD2 once TRBV7-9 TGTGCCAGCAGCTTAGCTCCAGCGGGAGTCTACGAGCAGTACTTC CASSLAPAGVYEQYF
TRBJ1-2 . . TRBV30 TGTGCCTGGAGTGTACTCGATACTTATGGCTACACCTTC CAWSVLDTYGYTF
TRBJ2-7 TRBD1 . TRBV2 TGTGCCAGCAGGGGACAGGCACTCCTCGAGAACGAGCAGTACTTC CASRGQALLENEQYF
TRBJ2-7 . . TRBV7-2 TGTGCCAGCAGCTTAGGAGGGCCGTTCTACGAGCAGTACTTC CASSLGGPFYEQYF
TRBJ2-1 . . TRBV6-5 TGTGCCAGCAGTCGACAGGTGTGCGGCGAGCAGTTCTTC CASSRQVCGEQFF
TRBJ2-7 TRBD1 few TRBV11-1 TGTGCCAGCAGCTTACAGGGACAGGTCCGCTCCTACGAGCAGTACTTC CASSLQGQVRSYEQYF
TRBJ2-7 . . TRBV5-4 TGTGCCAGCAGCTTACAGGCTGCTGATGCCTACGAGCAGTACTTC CASSLQAADAYEQYF
TRBJ1-1 . . TRBV10-3 TGTGCCGTCCAGGGTGTTGGGAACACTGAAGCTTTCTTT CAVQGVGNTEAFF
TRBJ2-7 . . TRBV4-2 TGTGCCAGCAGCCAAGATTTACAGGGATCCTACGAGCAGTACTTC CASSQDLQGSYEQYF
TRBJ2-7 TRBD2 . TRBV27 TGTGCCAGCAGTTTCGGACTAGCGGGGGCCTACGAGCAGTACTTC CASSFGLAGAYEQYF
TRBJ2-2 . . TRBV7-2 TGTGCCAGCAGTCCACTAGCCCTGAACACCGGGGAGCTGTTTTTT CASSPLALNTGELFF
TRBJ2-7 . . TRBV19 TGTGCCAGTAGCCCATTCGGCAGGGGCTACGAGCAGTACTTC CASSPFGRGYEQYF